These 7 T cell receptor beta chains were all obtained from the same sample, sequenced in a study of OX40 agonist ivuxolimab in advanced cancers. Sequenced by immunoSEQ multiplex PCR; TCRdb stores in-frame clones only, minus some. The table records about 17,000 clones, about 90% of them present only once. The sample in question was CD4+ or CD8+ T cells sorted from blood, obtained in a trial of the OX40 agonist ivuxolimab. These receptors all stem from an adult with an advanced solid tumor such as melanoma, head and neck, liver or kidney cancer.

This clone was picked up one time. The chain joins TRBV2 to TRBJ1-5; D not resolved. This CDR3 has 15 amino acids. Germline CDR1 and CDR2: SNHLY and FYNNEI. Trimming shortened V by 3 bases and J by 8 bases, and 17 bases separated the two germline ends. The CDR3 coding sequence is TGTGCCAGCAGTGAGAGGCGGCAGAGCAGAGAGCCCCAGCATTTT. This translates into CASSERRQSREPQHF. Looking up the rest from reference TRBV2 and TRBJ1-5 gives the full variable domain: EPEVTQTPSHQVTQMGQEVILRCVPISNHLYFYWYRQILGQKVEFLVSFYNNEISEKSEIFDDQFSVERPDGSNFTLKIRSTKLEDSAMYFCASSERRQSREPQHFGDGTRLSIL.

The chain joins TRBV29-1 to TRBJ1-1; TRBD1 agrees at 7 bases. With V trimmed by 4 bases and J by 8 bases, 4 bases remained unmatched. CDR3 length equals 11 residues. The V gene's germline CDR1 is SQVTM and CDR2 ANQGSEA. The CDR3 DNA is TGCAGCGTTGGAGGGGGCAGGGAAGCTTTCTTT. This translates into CSVGGGREAFF. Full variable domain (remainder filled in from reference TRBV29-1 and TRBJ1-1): SAVISQKPSRDICQRGTSLTIQCQVDSQVTMMFWYRQQPGQSLTLIATANQGSEATYESGFVIDKFPISRPNLTFSTLTVSNMSPEDSSIYLCSVGGGREAFFGQGTRLTVV.

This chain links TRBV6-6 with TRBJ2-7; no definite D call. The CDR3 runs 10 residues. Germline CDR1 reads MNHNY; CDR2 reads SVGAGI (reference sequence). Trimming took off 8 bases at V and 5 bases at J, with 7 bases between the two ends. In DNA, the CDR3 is TGTGCCAGCGGGGTCAACGAGCAGTACTTC. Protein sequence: CASGVNEQYF.

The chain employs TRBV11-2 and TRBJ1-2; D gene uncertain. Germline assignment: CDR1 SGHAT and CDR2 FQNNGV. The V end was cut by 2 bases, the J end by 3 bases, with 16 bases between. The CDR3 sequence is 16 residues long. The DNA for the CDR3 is TGTGCCAGCAGCTTAAATTATAACCGTCCTGACTATGGCTACACCTTC. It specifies CASSLNYNRPDYGYTF. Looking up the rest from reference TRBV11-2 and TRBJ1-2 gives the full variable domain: EAGVAQSPRYKIIEKRQSVAFWCNPISGHATLYWYQQILGQGPKLLIQFQNNGVVDDSQLPKDRFSAERLKGVDSTLKIQPAKLEDSAVYLCASSLNYNRPDYGYTFGSGTRLTVV.

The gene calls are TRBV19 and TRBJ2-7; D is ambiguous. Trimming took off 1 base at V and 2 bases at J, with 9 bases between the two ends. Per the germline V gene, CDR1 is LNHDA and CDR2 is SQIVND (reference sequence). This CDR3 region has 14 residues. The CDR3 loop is CASSIGLQAYEQYF. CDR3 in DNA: TGTGCCAGTAGTATAGGGCTGCAAGCCTACGAGCAGTACTTC.

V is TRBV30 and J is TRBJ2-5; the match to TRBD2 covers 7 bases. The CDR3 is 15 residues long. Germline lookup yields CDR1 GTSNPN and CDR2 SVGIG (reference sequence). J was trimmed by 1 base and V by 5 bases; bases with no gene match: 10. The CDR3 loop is CAWLPAGGFQETQYF. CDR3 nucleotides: TGTGCCTGGCTCCCCGCCGGGGGGTTCCAAGAGACCCAGTACTTC.

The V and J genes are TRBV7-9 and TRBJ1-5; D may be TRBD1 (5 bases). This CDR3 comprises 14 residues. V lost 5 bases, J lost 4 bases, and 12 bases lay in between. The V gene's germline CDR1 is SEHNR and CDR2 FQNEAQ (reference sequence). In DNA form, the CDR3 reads TGTGCCAGCAGCCGGACACCCAATAATCAGCCCCAGCATTTT. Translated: CASSRTPNNQPQHF.